The table lists the clone carrying this T cell receptor (beta chain) with a few counts. Its antigen is not known. V was clipped by 2 bases and J by 0 bases, with 8 bases between them. This CDR3 region has 13 residues. Germline CDR1 GTSNPN, CDR2 SVGIG (reference sequence). The entry originates in a study of vaccination effects on CD4 cells after COVID-19. Study summary: The second dose preceded post-vaccine samples by a median of 72 days.

Sequencing was performed with immunoSEQ multiplex PCR; in TCRdb, only in-frame clones are kept and a portion is missing. The data show more than 60,000 clones, with around 74% seen just once and about 2.2% held by the top ten. Around day 10 of culture, CD4+ T cells were separated out. Subjects were given two BNT162b2 or mRNA-1273 vaccine doses. Source: CD4+ T cells from PBMCs cultured without peptide, taken after COVID-19 vaccination. This receptor was identified in a human donor who received a COVID-19 vaccine. The rearrangement links TRBV30 to TRBJ2-7; D possibly matches TRBD1 or TRBD2 (5 bases each). CDR3 region: CAWSKGSSYEQYV. CDR3 DNA: TGTGCCTGGAGTAAGGGGAGCTCCTACGAGCAGTACGTC.